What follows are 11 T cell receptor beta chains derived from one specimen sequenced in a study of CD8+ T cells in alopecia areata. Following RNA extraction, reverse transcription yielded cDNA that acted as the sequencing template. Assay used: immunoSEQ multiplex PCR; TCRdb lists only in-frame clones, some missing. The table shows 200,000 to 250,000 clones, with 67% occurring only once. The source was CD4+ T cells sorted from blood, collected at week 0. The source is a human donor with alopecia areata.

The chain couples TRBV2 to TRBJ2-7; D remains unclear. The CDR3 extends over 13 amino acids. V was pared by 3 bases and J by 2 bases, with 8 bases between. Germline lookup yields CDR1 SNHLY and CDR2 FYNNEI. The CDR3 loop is CASSDSPTYEQYF. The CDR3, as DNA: TGTGCCAGCAGTGATTCCCCGACCTACGAGCAGTACTTC.

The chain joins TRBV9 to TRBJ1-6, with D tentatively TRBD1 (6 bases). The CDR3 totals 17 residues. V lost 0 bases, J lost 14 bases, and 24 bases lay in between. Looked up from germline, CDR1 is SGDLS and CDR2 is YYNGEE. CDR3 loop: CASSVGGRTALEMALHF. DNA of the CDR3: TGTGCCAGCAGCGTAGGGGGACGGACAGCGCTCGAGATGGCCCTCCACTTT.

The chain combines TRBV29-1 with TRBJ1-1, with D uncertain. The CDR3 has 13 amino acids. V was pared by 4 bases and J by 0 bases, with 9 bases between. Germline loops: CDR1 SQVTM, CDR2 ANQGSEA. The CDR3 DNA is TGCAGCGTTGTAGAGCTCATGAACACTGAAGCTTTCTTT. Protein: CSVVELMNTEAFF.

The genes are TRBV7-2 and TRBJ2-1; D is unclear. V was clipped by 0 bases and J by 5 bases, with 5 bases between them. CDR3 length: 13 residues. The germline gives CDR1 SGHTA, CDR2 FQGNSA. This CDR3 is CASSLAENNEQFF. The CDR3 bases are TGTGCCAGCAGCTTAGCTGAAAACAATGAGCAGTTCTTC.

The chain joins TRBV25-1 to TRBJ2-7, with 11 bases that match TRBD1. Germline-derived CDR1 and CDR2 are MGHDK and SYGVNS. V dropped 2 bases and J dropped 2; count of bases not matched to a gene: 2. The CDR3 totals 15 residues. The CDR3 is CASSEPGQGAYEQYF. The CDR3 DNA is TGTGCCAGCAGTGAACCGGGACAGGGGGCCTACGAGCAGTACTTC.

In DNA, the CDR3 is TGTGCCTGGAGTGGAACAGCGCAGTTCTTC. This gives the protein CAWSGTAQFF. The V gene is TRBV30, the J gene TRBJ2-1; D call uncertain. The CDR3 runs 10 residues. Germline CDR1 GTSNPN, CDR2 SVGIG (reference sequence). The V end was cut by 1 base, the J end by 12 bases, with 7 bases between.

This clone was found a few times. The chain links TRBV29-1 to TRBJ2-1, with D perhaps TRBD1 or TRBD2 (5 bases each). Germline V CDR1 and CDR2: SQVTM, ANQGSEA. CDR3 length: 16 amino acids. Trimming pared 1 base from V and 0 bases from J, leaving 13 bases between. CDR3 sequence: CSVEAPGRISYNEQFF. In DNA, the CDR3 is TGCAGCGTTGAAGCCCCGGGACGCATCTCCTACAATGAGCAGTTCTTC.

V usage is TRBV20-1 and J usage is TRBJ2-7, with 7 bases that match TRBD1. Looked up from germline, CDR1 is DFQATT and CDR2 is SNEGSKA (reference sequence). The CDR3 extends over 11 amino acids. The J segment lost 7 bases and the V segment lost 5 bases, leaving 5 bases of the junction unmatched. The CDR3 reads CSAYRGEEQYF. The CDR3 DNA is TGCAGTGCTTACAGGGGTGAAGAGCAGTACTTC.

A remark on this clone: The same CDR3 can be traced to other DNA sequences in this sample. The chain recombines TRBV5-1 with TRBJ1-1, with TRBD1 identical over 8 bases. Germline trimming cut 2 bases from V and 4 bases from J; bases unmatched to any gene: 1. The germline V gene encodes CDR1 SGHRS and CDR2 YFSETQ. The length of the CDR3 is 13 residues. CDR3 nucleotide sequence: TGCGCCAGCAGCTTAACAGGGGGCACTGAAGCTTTCTTT. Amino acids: CASSLTGGTEAFF.

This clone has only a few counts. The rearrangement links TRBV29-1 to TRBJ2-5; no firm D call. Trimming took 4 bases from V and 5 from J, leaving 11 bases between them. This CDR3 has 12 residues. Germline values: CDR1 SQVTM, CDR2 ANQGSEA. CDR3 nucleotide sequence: TGCAGCGTTGTAGGTCCGAGGGAGACCCAGTACTTC. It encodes CSVVGPRETQYF.

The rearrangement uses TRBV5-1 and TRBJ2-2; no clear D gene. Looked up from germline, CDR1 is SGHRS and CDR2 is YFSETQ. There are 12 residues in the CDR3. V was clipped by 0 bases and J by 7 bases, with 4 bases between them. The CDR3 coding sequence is TGCGCCAGCAGCTTGGAAGGCGGGGAGCTGTTTTTT. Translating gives CASSLEGGELFF.